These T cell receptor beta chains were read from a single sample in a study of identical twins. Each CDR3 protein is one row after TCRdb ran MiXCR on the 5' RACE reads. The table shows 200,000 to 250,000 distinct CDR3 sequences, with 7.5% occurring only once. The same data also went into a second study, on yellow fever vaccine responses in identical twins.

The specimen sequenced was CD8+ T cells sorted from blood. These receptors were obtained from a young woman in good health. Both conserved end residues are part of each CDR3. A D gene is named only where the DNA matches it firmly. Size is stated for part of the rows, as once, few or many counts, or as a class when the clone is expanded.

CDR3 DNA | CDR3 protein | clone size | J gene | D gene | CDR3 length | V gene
TGTGCCAGCAGTGAATATAGGGACAACTACGAGCAGTACTTC | CASSEYRDNYEQYF | . | TRBJ2-7 | . | 14 | TRBV25-1
TGTGCCACCGTCAAGTACAATGAGCAGTTCTTC | CATVKYNEQFF | many | TRBJ2-1 | . | 11 | TRBV2
TGTGCTAGTGGTCTGCATTGGGGATCGAACACTGAAGCTTTCTTT | CASGLHWGSNTEAFF | . | TRBJ1-1 | . | 15 | TRBV12-5
TGTGCCAGCAGGCTACAGGGAGTTAGCAATCAGCCCCAGCATTTT | CASRLQGVSNQPQHF | many | TRBJ1-5 | . | 15 | TRBV28
TGCAGTGTCACCAACCCGGGACAGTCCTGGGGCTACACCTTC | CSVTNPGQSWGYTF | . | TRBJ1-2 | TRBD1 | 14 | TRBV20-1
TGCGCCAGCAGCTTGAGGGAACTAGCGGGAGGGATAGACTACAATGAGCAGTTCTTC | CASSLRELAGGIDYNEQFF | . | TRBJ2-1 | TRBD2 | 19 | TRBV5-1
TGTGCCAGCAGTTACTTCTGGCAGGGGAAGGACAATGAGCAGTTCTTC | CASSYFWQGKDNEQFF | . | TRBJ2-1 | . | 16 | TRBV6-5
TGTGCCAGCAGTTTACTGAACACTGAAGCTTTCTTT | CASSLLNTEAFF | many | TRBJ1-1 | . | 12 | TRBV12-3/TRBV12-4
TGTGCCAGCAGCCAAACCGGGACATTATACACCGGGGAGCTGTTTTTT | CASSQTGTLYTGELFF | . | TRBJ2-2 | . | 16 | TRBV7-8
TGCGCCAGCAGCCAACACGGACTAGCGGGAGGCCCCTACGAGCAGTACTTC | CASSQHGLAGGPYEQYF | . | TRBJ2-7 | TRBD2 | 17 | TRBV4-1
TGTGCCAGCAGCGCATGGACTAGCGGGAGTCTTTACAATGAGCAGTTCTTC | CASSAWTSGSLYNEQFF | few | TRBJ2-1 | TRBD2 | 17 | TRBV7-6
TGCAGTGCCCCACGGGGGGAAGACTATGGCTACACCTTC | CSAPRGEDYGYTF | many | TRBJ1-2 | . | 13 | TRBV20-1
TGTGCCAGCAGCGATAGGCTAGCGGGGGGATCAGATACGCAGTATTTT | CASSDRLAGGSDTQYF | few | TRBJ2-3 | TRBD2 | 16 | TRBV7-9
TGTGCCAGCAGCTTTGTGGAGGGGACGGGAGTAAGGGAGACCCAGTACTTC | CASSFVEGTGVRETQYF | . | TRBJ2-5 | . | 17 | TRBV7-9
TGTGCCAGCAGCCCGCCGGTGACTAGCGGGAAGAGCACAGATACGCAGTATTTT | CASSPPVTSGKSTDTQYF | many | TRBJ2-3 | TRBD2 | 18 | TRBV4-2
TGTGCCATCAGTGAGTCGACTAGCAGAAACACAGATACGCAGTATTTT | CAISESTSRNTDTQYF | many | TRBJ2-3 | TRBD2 | 16 | TRBV10-3
TGTGCCACCCTACAGGGGGTGAATGGCAATGAGCAGTTCTTC | CATLQGVNGNEQFF | few | TRBJ2-1 | TRBD1 | 14 | TRBV2
TGTGCCAGCAGCCCCGATGCGAGGGGACAGGGACCCAATGAGCAGTTCTTC | CASSPDARGQGPNEQFF | . | TRBJ2-1 | TRBD1 | 17 | TRBV7-3
TGTGCCAGCACCATGGGACAGGGATCCTACGAGCAGTACTTC | CASTMGQGSYEQYF | few | TRBJ2-7 | TRBD1 | 14 | TRBV6-1
TGTGCCAGCAGTATCGGTGGAACTGAAGCTTTCTTT | CASSIGGTEAFF | many | TRBJ1-1 | . | 12 | TRBV7-9
TGTGCCACCCTCCGAGGGGACCATGAGCAGTTCTTC | CATLRGDHEQFF | few | TRBJ2-1 | . | 12 | TRBV27
TGCGCCAGCAGCCCTGCTAGCGGGAGAAATGAGCAGTTCTTC | CASSPASGRNEQFF | . | TRBJ2-1 | TRBD2 | 14 | TRBV5-1
TGTGCCAGCAGTCGAGCGGGGACCCACTACGAGCAGTACTTC | CASSRAGTHYEQYF | many | TRBJ2-7 | TRBD2 | 14 | TRBV27
TGCAGTGCTAGAGATGAACTAGCGGGAGCGCTAGAGACCCAGTACTTC | CSARDELAGALETQYF | many | TRBJ2-5 | TRBD2 | 16 | TRBV20-1
TGTGCCAGCAGCTTAGGACAGGGCCAGTACCAAGAGACCCAGTACTTC | CASSLGQGQYQETQYF | many | TRBJ2-5 | TRBD1 | 16 | TRBV7-9
TGTGTCAGCAGTGAGTCAGCGAACACTGAAGCTTTCTTT | CVSSESANTEAFF | many | TRBJ1-1 | . | 13 | TRBV25-1
TGTGCCACCAGCACACCTAGCGGGAGGACGTACTACGAGCAGTACTTC | CATSTPSGRTYYEQYF | few | TRBJ2-7 | TRBD2 | 16 | TRBV15
TGTGCCAGCAGTCGCCCACGGGATACGCAGTATTTT | CASSRPRDTQYF | few | TRBJ2-3 | . | 12 | TRBV27
TGCGCCAGCAGCTTGGAGGGTCTAGCGGATAACACCGGGGAGCTGTTTTTT | CASSLEGLADNTGELFF | many | TRBJ2-2 | TRBD2 | 17 | TRBV5-1
TGCAGCGTTGACCTACAGGGGGCGGGCACTGAAGCTTTCTTT | CSVDLQGAGTEAFF | few | TRBJ1-1 | TRBD1 | 14 | TRBV29-1
TGCGCCAGCAGCCAAGATCCGGGGTTGACAGCCCCTCCCGAGCAGTACTTC | CASSQDPGLTAPPEQYF | . | TRBJ2-7 | . | 17 | TRBV4-1
TGCGCCAGCAGCTTAAGGTCGTGGTCGGGACAACTCCTCGGCCCAGATACGCAGTATTTT | CASSLRSWSGQLLGPDTQYF | many | TRBJ2-3 | . | 20 | TRBV5-1
TGTGCCAGCAGCTTACACCCGGGACAGGGCCAAGAGACCCAGTACTTC | CASSLHPGQGQETQYF | few | TRBJ2-5 | TRBD1 | 16 | TRBV7-2
TGTGCCAGCAGCGCTCGACTAGCGGGAGGTACCCGAACCTACAATGAGCAGTTCTTC | CASSARLAGGTRTYNEQFF | . | TRBJ2-1 | TRBD2 | 19 | TRBV11-1
TGTGCCAGCAGTGTGTGGTCAGGTGACACCGGGGAGCTGTTTTTT | CASSVWSGDTGELFF | few | TRBJ2-2 | . | 15 | TRBV6-1
TGTGCCACCAGTGATCGGCCCGGGGAGCTGTTTTTT | CATSDRPGELFF | . | TRBJ2-2 | . | 12 | TRBV24-1
TGTGCCAGCAGGAACAGGGCCCAACCCTACAATGAGCAGTTCTTC | CASRNRAQPYNEQFF | . | TRBJ2-1 | . | 15 | TRBV27
TGTGCCAGCAGCCAACAAAAATTTGAAGTGACCCAGTACTTC | CASSQQKFEVTQYF | . | TRBJ2-5 | . | 14 | TRBV5-5
TGCAGTGCTAGAGATTTCACCGTGGGTAATGAGCAGTTCTTC | CSARDFTVGNEQFF | few | TRBJ2-1 | . | 14 | TRBV20-1
TGCAGCGTTGGACGGAGCGGGAGGTACCAAGAGACCCAGTACTTC | CSVGRSGRYQETQYF | . | TRBJ2-5 | TRBD2 | 15 | TRBV29-1
TGCGCCAGCAGCCAATTACCTAGCGTCATAAGCACAGATACGCAGTATTTT | CASSQLPSVISTDTQYF | few | TRBJ2-3 | . | 17 | TRBV4-1
TGTGCCAGCACCAAGAGCCCCCCCCAGTACCAAGAGACCCAGTACTTC | CASTKSPPQYQETQYF | . | TRBJ2-5 | . | 16 | TRBV7-6
TGTGCCAGCAGTTATGTTTCCCCGGGGACAGGAACCTACAATGAGCAGTTCTTC | CASSYVSPGTGTYNEQFF | few | TRBJ2-1 | TRBD1 | 18 | TRBV6-5
TGTGCCAGCAGTCAAGACGGTTTGGGCAATGAGCAGTTCTTC | CASSQDGLGNEQFF | . | TRBJ2-1 | . | 14 | TRBV7-2
TGTGCCAGCAGTCCACGGGACAGGAACACAGATACGCAGTATTTT | CASSPRDRNTDTQYF | many | TRBJ2-3 | TRBD1 | 15 | TRBV14
TGTGCCAGCAGTGTTGGGGGGGCCGCCTCCTACGAGCAGTACTTC | CASSVGGAASYEQYF | . | TRBJ2-7 | . | 15 | TRBV2
TGCGCCAGCAGCCAAGATCGGGGAGCTAACTATGGCTACACCTTC | CASSQDRGANYGYTF | many | TRBJ1-2 | . | 15 | TRBV4-1
TGCGCCAGCAGCCAAGATCCGCAGGGCCGATACGAGCAGTACTTC | CASSQDPQGRYEQYF | few | TRBJ2-7 | . | 15 | TRBV4-1
TGCAGTGCCCCCCGAGCGGGGCCGTCGATCGGGGAGCTGTTTTTT | CSAPRAGPSIGELFF | . | TRBJ2-2 | TRBD2 | 15 | TRBV20-1
TGTGCCAGCAGCCCAGGGGGATACTATGGCTACACCTTC | CASSPGGYYGYTF | many | TRBJ1-2 | TRBD1 | 13 | TRBV12-3/TRBV12-4
TGCAGTGCTAGGGATACCAATAGCGGGGGGGCGTATACGCAGTATTTT | CSARDTNSGGAYTQYF | . | TRBJ2-3 | TRBD2 | 16 | TRBV20-1
TGTGCCAGCAGCTTAGCGGGCAGGGGGAACACTGAAGCTTTCTTT | CASSLAGRGNTEAFF | few | TRBJ1-1 | . | 15 | TRBV7-9
TGTGCCAGCAGCTCCCGACTACATGAGCAGTTCTTC | CASSSRLHEQFF | . | TRBJ2-1 | . | 12 | TRBV9
TGTGCCAGCAGTCTGGGACAGGGAGAAATAAACATTCAGTACTTC | CASSLGQGEINIQYF | many | TRBJ2-4 | TRBD1 | 15 | TRBV12-3/TRBV12-4
TGTGCCACCAGTGAAAACAGGGGAACCGATGAGCAGTTCTTC | CATSENRGTDEQFF | many | TRBJ2-1 | TRBD1 | 14 | TRBV24-1
TGTGCCAGCAGCTGCTTACAGGGGCCTCTTAACTATGGCTACACCTTC | CASSCLQGPLNYGYTF | . | TRBJ1-2 | TRBD1 | 16 | TRBV7-7
TGTGCCAGCAGTTGGACAGCCCGCGCAGATACGCAGTATTTT | CASSWTARADTQYF | few | TRBJ2-3 | . | 14 | TRBV27